Reported below is one T cell receptor beta chain. The data stem from a study of cytomegalovirus exposure and HLA in healthy donors. The PCR made use of 60 Vbeta and 13 Jbeta primers. Assay: immunoSEQ multiplex PCR; the TCRdb copy retains only in-frame clones and omits some. The sample has some 130,000 clones, 70% to 90% seen once. Source material: PBMCs. The receptor was derived from a woman aged 40 to 49 in good health and CMV-seropositive.

The CDR3, as DNA: TGTGCCAGCAGTTCAGGGGGAGTCGATACGCAGTATTTT. It specifies CASSSGGVDTQYF. J is TRBJ2-3 and V is TRBV28; 7 nucleotides align to TRBD1. The V gene's germline CDR1 is MDHEN and CDR2 SYDVKM. The ends lost 4 bases at V and 6 bases at J; junction bases unmatched: 4. This CDR3 is built from 13 residues. The variable domain in full, with the rest retrieved from reference TRBV28 and TRBJ2-3, is DVKVTQSSRYLVKRTGEKVFLECVQDMDHENMFWYRQDPGLGLRLIYFSYDVKMKEKGDIPEGYSVSREKKERFSLILESASTNQTSMYLCASSSGGVDTQYFGPGTRLTVL.